Listed below are T cell receptor beta chains from one sample, sequenced in a study of control samples from healthy donors and cancer patients. Using immunoSEQ multiplex PCR, the repertoire was profiled, and TCRdb retains in-frame clones only, with some absent. The table records roughly 50,000 clones, about 95% of them present only once. Specimen: blood. The receptors shown here come from a man aged 25 to 40 in good health. Each CDR3 is given with its conserved first and last residue. A D gene is named only where the DNA matches it firmly. The size field is filled for only some rows; it gives once, few, many or a size class.

v_gene,abundance,j_gene,d_gene,CDR3aa,CDR3nt
TRBV12-3/TRBV12-4,-,TRBJ2-1,-,CASSLAREQFF,TGTGCCAGCAGTTTAGCACGTGAGCAGTTCTTC
TRBV6-5,-,TRBJ2-1,-,CASSLTGFPYNEQFF,TGTGCCAGCAGTTTGACTGGGTTCCCCTACAATGAGCAGTTCTTC
TRBV11-3,-,TRBJ2-3,TRBD2,CASSPTRAGERDTQYF,TGTGCCAGCAGCCCCACGCGAGCGGGGGAAAGAGATACGCAGTATTTT
TRBV9,-,TRBJ1-2,-,CASSVQGGRGYGYTF,TGTGCCAGCAGCGTACAGGGAGGTCGGGGCTATGGCTACACCTTC
TRBV19,-,TRBJ1-5,-,CASSIGNQPQHF,TGTGCCAGTAGTATAGGAAATCAGCCCCAGCATTTT
TRBV20-1,-,TRBJ1-5,-,CSASPGPLNQPQHF,TGCAGTGCTAGTCCGGGGCCTCTCAATCAGCCCCAGCATTTT
TRBV10-3,-,TRBJ1-6,-,CATHTKGNSPLHF,TGTGCCACGCATACAAAGGGGAATTCACCCCTCCACTTT
TRBV18,-,TRBJ2-2,-,CASSPTSTMKITGELFF,TGTGCCAGCTCACCAACTTCCACCATGAAAATCACCGGGGAGCTGTTTTTT
TRBV9,-,TRBJ2-3,-,CASSGGLTTDTQYF,TGTGCCAGCAGCGGAGGACTTACCACAGATACGCAGTATTTT
TRBV13,-,TRBJ2-3,-,CASSLGITPSGTDTQYF,TGTGCCAGCAGCTTAGGTATTACCCCCTCTGGCACAGATACGCAGTATTTT
TRBV20-1,-,TRBJ2-7,-,CSPSASYEQYF,TGCAGTCCTTCGGCCTCCTACGAGCAGTACTTC
TRBV3-1/TRBV3-2,-,TRBJ1-1,-,CASSLPGIGHTEAFF,TGTGCCAGCAGCCTGCCGGGAATTGGGCACACTGAAGCTTTCTTT
TRBV5-4,-,TRBJ2-2,-,CASSLWGDSETGELFF,TGTGCCAGCAGCTTGTGGGGGGATAGCGAAACCGGGGAGCTGTTTTTT
TRBV11-1,-,TRBJ2-7,-,CASSQGRDEQYF,TGTGCCAGCAGTCAGGGGAGGGACGAGCAGTACTTC
TRBV19,-,TRBJ2-1,-,CASSMGVGDEQFF,TGTGCCAGTAGTATGGGGGTAGGCGATGAGCAGTTCTTC
TRBV7-2,-,TRBJ2-1,-,CASSTFSYNEQFF,TGTGCCAGCAGCACTTTTTCCTACAATGAGCAGTTCTTC
TRBV4-3,-,TRBJ1-5,-,CASSAGRDFNQPQHF,TGCGCCAGCAGCGCCGGCAGAGACTTTAATCAGCCCCAGCATTTT
TRBV4-3,once,TRBJ1-5,-,CASSQQTDQPQHF,TGCGCCAGCAGCCAACAGACAGATCAGCCCCAGCATTTT
TRBV6-1,-,TRBJ1-2,-,CASSGGVQGKGYGYTF,TGTGCCAGCAGTGGAGGGGTCCAGGGCAAGGGGTATGGCTACACCTTC
TRBV3-1/TRBV3-2,-,TRBJ1-1,-,CASSPRGDTEAFF,TGTGCCAGCAGCCCAAGGGGGGACACTGAAGCTTTCTTT
TRBV29-1,once,TRBJ1-2,TRBD1,CSVRQGYYGYTF,TGCAGCGTTCGACAGGGTTACTATGGCTACACCTTC
TRBV5-6,-,TRBJ2-4,-,CASMRRDTYIQYF,TGTGCCAGCATGCGCCGGGACACTTACATTCAGTACTTC
TRBV2,-,TRBJ2-1,TRBD2,CASSEIGGSRRREQFF,TGTGCCAGCAGTGAAATTGGCGGGAGTCGACGTCGTGAGCAGTTCTTC
TRBV4-1,-,TRBJ1-5,TRBD1,CASSQETGGLQVQHF,TGCGCCAGCAGCCAAGAGACAGGGGGGTTGCAGGTCCAGCATTTT
TRBV14,-,TRBJ2-1,TRBD2,CASSPRGGRGNEQFF,TGTGCCAGCAGTCCTCGAGGCGGGAGAGGTAATGAGCAGTTCTTC
TRBV5-6,-,TRBJ2-2,TRBD1,CASSTTGENTGELFF,TGTGCCAGTTCGACGACAGGGGAGAACACCGGGGAGCTGTTTTTT
TRBV18,-,TRBJ1-1,-,CASSNQEGNTEAFF,TGTGCCAGCTCCAACCAGGAGGGGAACACTGAAGCTTTCTTT
TRBV6-7,once,TRBJ2-3,TRBD2,CASRGPRGWGTDTQYF,TGTGCCAGCAGGGGGCCGCGGGGGTGGGGCACAGATACGCAGTATTTT
TRBV27,-,TRBJ2-6,-,CASSSYPPPDGFSGAANVLTF,TGTGCCAGCAGTTCCTACCCCCCCCCGGACGGATTCTCTGGGGCGGCCAACGTCCTGACTTTC
TRBV6-5,once,TRBJ2-1,TRBD2,CASSYSLLAANNEQFF,TGTGCCAGCAGTTATTCCTTACTAGCGGCAAACAATGAGCAGTTCTTC
TRBV4-3,once,TRBJ2-1,-,CASSQKGQVQFF,TGCGCCAGCAGCCAAAAGGGGCAGGTCCAGTTCTTC
TRBV13,-,TRBJ2-3,TRBD1,CASSRQGTFTDTQYF,TGTGCCAGCAGCCGACAGGGGACTTTCACAGATACGCAGTATTTT
TRBV5-6,-,TRBJ1-2,-,CASRRGGAGNYGYTF,TGTGCCAGCAGGAGAGGAGGTGCGGGGAACTATGGCTACACCTTC
TRBV18,-,TRBJ2-1,TRBD2,CASSPPVIAGESSYNEQFF,TGTGCCAGCTCACCACCGGTGATAGCGGGGGAGAGCTCCTACAATGAGCAGTTCTTC
TRBV28,-,TRBJ1-2,-,CASSPGGVYGYTF,TGTGCCAGCAGCCCGGGGGGGGTCTATGGCTACACCTTC
TRBV6-2/TRBV6-3,-,TRBJ1-1,-,CASSDRPLEAFF,TGTGCCAGCAGTGATAGGCCTCTTGAAGCTTTCTTT
TRBV10-3,-,TRBJ1-5,-,CAIGPSRDQPQHF,TGTGCCATCGGGCCCTCCAGGGACCAGCCCCAGCATTTT
TRBV27,-,TRBJ2-7,-,CASSYGKGSEQYF,TGTGCCAGCAGTTATGGGAAAGGGTCCGAGCAGTACTTC
TRBV5-1,-,TRBJ2-2,TRBD2,CASSSRTSGSWTGELFF,TGCGCCAGCAGCTCGAGGACTAGCGGGAGTTGGACCGGGGAGCTGTTTTTT
TRBV27,-,TRBJ2-7,TRBD2,CASSPIAGAISYEQYF,TGTGCCAGCAGCCCGATCGCGGGAGCGATCTCCTACGAGCAGTACTTC
TRBV4-2,-,TRBJ2-2,-,CASSQGQWENTGELFF,TGTGCCAGCAGCCAAGGTCAGTGGGAGAACACCGGGGAGCTGTTTTTT
TRBV28,-,TRBJ2-7,-,CASSLADRSYEQYF,TGTGCCAGCAGTTTAGCGGACAGATCCTACGAGCAGTACTTC
TRBV11-2,-,TRBJ2-7,-,CASESPTAYSYEQYF,TGTGCCAGCGAAAGCCCTACAGCCTACTCCTACGAGCAGTACTTC
TRBV21-1,-,TRBJ1-5,-,CARTYTKTGTGGKDSNQPQHF,TGTGCCAGAACATACACTAAAACCGGGACAGGGGGTAAGGATAGCAATCAGCCCCAGCATTTT